This TCR beta chain originates from a study of beta chain features in type 1 diabetes. Across the study: Sorted cells from all samples, numbering 107,917,701, were examined. Study-wide results and caveats: Patients with Type 1 diabetes showed moderately but significantly shorter TCRB CDR3s in all four CD4+ subsets. Insertions at VDJ junctions were less frequent in type 1 diabetes patients. These patients also deleted more nucleotides at the same junctions.

CDR1 is SNHLY, CDR2 FYNNEI, per germline. The CDR3 runs to 16 residues. This clone was counted between two and nine times. Its antigen is as yet unknown. Germline is not matched at one junction end, which may reflect a read error. Cells sorted by CD45RO/CCR7/CD25/CD127/CD95/CD27 comprised CD4+ naive, central memory, regulatory and stem cell-like memory cells. The isolated RNA, all of it, was reverse transcribed, so expressed TCRB transcripts were what got sequenced. Some clones are missing from TCRdb's copy, which holds only in-frame ones; the method was immunoSEQ multiplex PCR. The sample has 120,000 or so clones; 15% to 20% are singletons.

The chain recombines TRBV2 with TRBJ1-3; D is possibly TRBD1 (5 bases). The specimen was central memory CD4+ T cells from blood. This TCR was sampled from a man aged 18 to 29 with type 1 diabetes. The CDR3 region has the DNA TGTGCCAGCAGCGAAGGGGCCTTTAGCTCTGGAAACACCATATATTTT. Its protein is CASSEGAFSSGNTIYF.